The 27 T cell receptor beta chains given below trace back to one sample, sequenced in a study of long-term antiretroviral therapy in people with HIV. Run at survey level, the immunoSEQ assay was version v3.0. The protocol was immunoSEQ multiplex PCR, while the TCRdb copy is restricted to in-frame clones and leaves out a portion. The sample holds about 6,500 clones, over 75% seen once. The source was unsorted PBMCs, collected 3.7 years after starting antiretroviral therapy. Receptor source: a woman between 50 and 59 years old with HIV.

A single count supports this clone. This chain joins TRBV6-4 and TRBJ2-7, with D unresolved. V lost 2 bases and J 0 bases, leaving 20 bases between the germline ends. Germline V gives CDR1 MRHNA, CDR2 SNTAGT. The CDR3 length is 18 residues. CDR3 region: CASSDPSWAVLYSYEQYF. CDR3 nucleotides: TGTGCCAGCAGTGACCCCTCGTGGGCGGTCCTGTACTCCTACGAGCAGTACTTC.

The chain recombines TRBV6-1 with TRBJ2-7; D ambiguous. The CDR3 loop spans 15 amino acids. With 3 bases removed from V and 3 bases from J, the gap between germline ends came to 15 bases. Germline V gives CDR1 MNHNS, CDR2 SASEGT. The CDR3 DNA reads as TGTGCCAGCAGTGATTATCGAGGAGCCAGCTACGAGCAGTACTTC. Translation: CASSDYRGASYEQYF.

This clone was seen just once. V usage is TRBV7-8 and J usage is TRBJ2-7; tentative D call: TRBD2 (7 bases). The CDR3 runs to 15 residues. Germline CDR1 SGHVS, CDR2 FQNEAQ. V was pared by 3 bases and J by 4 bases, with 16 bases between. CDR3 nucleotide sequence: TGTGCCAGCAGCTTGAGGGGGGGGAGTAGTTACGAGCAGTACTTC. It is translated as CASSLRGGSSYEQYF. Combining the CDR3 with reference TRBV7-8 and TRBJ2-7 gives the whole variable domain GAGVSQSPRYKVAKRGQDVALRCDPISGHVSLFWYQQALGQGPEFLTYFQNEAQLDKSGLPSDRFFAERPEGSVSTLKIQRTQQEDSAVYLCASSLRGGSSYEQYFGPGTRLTVT.

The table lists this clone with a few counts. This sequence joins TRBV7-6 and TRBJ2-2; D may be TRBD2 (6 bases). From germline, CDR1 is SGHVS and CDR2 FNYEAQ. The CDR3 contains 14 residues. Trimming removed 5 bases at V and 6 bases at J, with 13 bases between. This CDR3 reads CASSNSGFSGELFF. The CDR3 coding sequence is TGTGCCAGCAGCAATAGCGGATTTTCCGGGGAGCTGTTTTTT.

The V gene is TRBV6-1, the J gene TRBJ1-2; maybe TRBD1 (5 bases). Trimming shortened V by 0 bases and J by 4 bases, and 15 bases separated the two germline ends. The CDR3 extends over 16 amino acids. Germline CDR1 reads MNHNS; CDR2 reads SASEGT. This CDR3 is CASSEAVSVGGYGYTF. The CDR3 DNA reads TGTGCCAGCAGTGAAGCGGTATCGGTGGGGGGCTATGGCTACACCTTC.

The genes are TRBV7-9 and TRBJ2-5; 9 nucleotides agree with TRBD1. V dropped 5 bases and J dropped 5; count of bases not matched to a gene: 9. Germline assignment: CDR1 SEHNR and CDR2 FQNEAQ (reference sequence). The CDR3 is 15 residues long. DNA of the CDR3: TGTGCCAGCAGCCACTACCGGGACAGGGTTGAGACCCAGTACTTC. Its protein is CASSHYRDRVETQYF.

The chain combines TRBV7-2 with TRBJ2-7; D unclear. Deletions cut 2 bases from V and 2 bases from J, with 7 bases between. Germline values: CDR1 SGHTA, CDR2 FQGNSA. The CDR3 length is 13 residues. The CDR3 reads CASSLPPAYEQYF. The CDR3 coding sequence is TGTGCCAGCAGCTTACCCCCCGCCTACGAGCAGTACTTC.

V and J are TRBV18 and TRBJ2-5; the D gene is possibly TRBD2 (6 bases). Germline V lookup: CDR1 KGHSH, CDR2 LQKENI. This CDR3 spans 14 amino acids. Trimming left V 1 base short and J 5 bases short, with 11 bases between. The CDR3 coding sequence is TGTGCCAGCTCACCACAAGATGGGGGGGAGACCCAGTACTTC. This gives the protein CASSPQDGGETQYF.

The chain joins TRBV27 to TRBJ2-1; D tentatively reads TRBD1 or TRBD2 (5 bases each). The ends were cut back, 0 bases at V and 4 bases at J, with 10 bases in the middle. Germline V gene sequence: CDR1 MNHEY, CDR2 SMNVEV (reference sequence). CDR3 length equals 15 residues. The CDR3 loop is CASSLSTTGYNEQFF. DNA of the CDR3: TGTGCCAGCAGTTTATCGACTACAGGTTACAATGAGCAGTTCTTC.

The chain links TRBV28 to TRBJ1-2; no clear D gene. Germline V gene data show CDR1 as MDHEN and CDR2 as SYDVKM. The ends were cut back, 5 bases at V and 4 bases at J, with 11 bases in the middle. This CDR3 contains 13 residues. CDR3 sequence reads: CASSPNMGYGYTF. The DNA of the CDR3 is TGTGCCAGCAGTCCAAACATGGGCTATGGCTACACCTTC.

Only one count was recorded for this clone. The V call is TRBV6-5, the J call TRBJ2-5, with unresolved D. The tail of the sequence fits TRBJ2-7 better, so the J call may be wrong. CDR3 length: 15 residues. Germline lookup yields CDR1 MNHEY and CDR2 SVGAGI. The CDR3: CASSYSGVGSYEQYF. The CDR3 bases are TGTGCCAGCAGTTACTCAGGAGTGGGCTCCTACGAGCAGTACTTC.

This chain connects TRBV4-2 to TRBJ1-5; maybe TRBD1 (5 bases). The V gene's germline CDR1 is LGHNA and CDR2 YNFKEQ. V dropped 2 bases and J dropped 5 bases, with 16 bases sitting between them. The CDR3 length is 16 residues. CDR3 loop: CASSQQGRKGDQPQHF. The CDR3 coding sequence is TGTGCCAGCAGCCAACAGGGACGGAAAGGGGATCAGCCCCAGCATTTT.

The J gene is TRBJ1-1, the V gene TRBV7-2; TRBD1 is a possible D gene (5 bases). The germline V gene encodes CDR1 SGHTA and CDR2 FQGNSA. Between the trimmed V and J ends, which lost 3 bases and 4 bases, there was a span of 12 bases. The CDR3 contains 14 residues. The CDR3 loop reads CASSFLGVGTEAFF. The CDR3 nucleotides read TGTGCCAGCAGCTTTTTAGGGGTGGGCACTGAAGCTTTCTTT.

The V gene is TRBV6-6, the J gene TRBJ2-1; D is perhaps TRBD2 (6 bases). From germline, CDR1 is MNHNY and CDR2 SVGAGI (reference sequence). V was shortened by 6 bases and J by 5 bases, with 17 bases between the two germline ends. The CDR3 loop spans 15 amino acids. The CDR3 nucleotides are TGTGCCAGCAGCCGGACTATTCGAGGGGACAATGAGCAGTTCTTC. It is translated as CASSRTIRGDNEQFF.

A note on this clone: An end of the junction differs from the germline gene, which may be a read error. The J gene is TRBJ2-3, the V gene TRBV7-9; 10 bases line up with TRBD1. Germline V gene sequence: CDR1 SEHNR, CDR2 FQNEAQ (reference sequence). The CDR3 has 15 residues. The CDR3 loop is CASSLMTGGTDTQYF. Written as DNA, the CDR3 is TGTGCCAGCAGCTTAATGACAGGGGGCACGGATACGCAGTATTTT.

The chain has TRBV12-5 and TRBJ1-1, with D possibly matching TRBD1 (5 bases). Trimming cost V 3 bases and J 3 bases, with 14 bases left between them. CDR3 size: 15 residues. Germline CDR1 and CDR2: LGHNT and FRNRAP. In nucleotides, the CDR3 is TGTGCTAGTGGTTTCTGGGGGGAGGGATACACTGAAGCTTTCTTT. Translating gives CASGFWGEGYTEAFF. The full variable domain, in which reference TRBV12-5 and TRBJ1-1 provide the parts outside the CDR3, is DARVTQTPRHKVTEMGQEVTMRCQPILGHNTVFWYRQTMMQGLELLAYFRNRAPLDDSGMPKDRFSAEMPDATLATLKIQPSEPRDSAVYFCASGFWGEGYTEAFFGQGTRLTVV.

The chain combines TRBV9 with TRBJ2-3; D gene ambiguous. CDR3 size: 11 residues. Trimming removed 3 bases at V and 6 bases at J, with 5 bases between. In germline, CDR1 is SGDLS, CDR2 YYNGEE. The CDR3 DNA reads TGTGCCAGCAGCGGCCGGGATACGCAGTATTTT. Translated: CASSGRDTQYF.

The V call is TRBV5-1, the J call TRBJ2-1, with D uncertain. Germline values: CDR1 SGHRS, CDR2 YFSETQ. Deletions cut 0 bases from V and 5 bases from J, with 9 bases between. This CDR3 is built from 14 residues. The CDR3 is CASSLEGPNNEQFF. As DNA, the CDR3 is TGCGCCAGCAGCTTGGAAGGGCCTAACAATGAGCAGTTCTTC.

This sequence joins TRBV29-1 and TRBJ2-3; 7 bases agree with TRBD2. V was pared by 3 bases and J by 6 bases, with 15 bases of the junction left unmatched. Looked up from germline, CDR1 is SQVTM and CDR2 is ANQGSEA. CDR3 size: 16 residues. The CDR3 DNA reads TGCAGCGTTGAGGGTCGGGCGGGAGCCATCTTGGATACGCAGTATTTT. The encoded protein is CSVEGRAGAILDTQYF.

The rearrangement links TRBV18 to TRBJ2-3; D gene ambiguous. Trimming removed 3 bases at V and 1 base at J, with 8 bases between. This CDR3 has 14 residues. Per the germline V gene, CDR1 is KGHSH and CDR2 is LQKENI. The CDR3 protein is CASSPLAGTDTQYF. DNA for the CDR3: TGTGCCAGCTCACCCCTGGCTGGCACAGATACGCAGTATTTT.

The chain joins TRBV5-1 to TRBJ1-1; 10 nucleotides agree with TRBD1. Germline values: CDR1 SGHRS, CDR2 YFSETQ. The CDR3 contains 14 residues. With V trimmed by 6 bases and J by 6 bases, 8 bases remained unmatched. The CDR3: CASTLGTGEAEAFF. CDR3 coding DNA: TGCGCCAGCACCCTTGGGACAGGGGAGGCTGAAGCTTTCTTT.

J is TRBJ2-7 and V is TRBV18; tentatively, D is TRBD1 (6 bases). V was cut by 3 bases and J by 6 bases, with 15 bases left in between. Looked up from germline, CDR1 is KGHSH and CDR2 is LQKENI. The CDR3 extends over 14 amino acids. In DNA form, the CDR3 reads TGTGCCAGCTCACCCGACAGGATTACGTTCGAGCAGTACTTC. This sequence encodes CASSPDRITFEQYF. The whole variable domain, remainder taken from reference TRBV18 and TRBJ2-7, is NAGVMQNPRHLVRRRGQEARLRCSPMKGHSHVYWYRQLPEEGLKFMVYLQKENIIDESGMPKERFSAEFPKEGPSILRIQQVVRGDSAAYFCASSPDRITFEQYFGPGTRLTVT.

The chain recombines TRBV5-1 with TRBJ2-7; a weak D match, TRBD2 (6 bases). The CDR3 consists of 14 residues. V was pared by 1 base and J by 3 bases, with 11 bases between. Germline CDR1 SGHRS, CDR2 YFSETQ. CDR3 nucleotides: TGCGCCAGCAGCTTGCTTAATAGCGGCTACGAGCAGTACTTC. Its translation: CASSLLNSGYEQYF.

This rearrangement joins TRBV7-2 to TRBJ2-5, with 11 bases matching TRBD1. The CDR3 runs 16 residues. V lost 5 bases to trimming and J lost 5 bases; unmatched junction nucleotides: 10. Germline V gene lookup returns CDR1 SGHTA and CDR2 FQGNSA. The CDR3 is CASSRNGQGAIETQYF. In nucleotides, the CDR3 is TGTGCCAGCAGCCGAAATGGACAGGGGGCAATTGAGACCCAGTACTTC.

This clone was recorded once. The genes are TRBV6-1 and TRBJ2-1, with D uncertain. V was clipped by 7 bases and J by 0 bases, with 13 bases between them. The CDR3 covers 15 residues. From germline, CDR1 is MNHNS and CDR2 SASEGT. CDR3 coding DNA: TGTGCCAGCACCGAAGACCAGAGCTCCTACAATGAGCAGTTCTTC. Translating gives CASTEDQSSYNEQFF.

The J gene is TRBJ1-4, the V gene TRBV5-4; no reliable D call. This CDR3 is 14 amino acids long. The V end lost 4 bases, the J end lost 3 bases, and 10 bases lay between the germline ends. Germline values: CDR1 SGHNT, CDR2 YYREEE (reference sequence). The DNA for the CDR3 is TGTGCCAGCAGCCTAGGACGGTCTAATGAAAAACTGTTTTTT. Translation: CASSLGRSNEKLFF.

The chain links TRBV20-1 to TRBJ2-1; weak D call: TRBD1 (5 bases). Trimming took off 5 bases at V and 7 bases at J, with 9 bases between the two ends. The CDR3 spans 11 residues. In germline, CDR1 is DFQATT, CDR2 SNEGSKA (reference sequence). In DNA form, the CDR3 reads TGCAGTGCTCAACAGGTGAATGAGCAGTTCTTC. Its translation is CSAQQVNEQFF.